This TCR beta chain was identified during a study of shared clonotypes between healthy human individuals. For the study at large: A couple of women and three men aged 18 to 49 made up the donors. Per donor, three plates held CD4 naive cells, three held CD4 memory, two held CD8 naive and one held CD8 memory.

Selected positively for CCR7 and CD45RO-negative, naive CD8 cells excluded terminally differentiated effector memory CD45RA+ cells. Donors comprised healthy HIV-negative adults lacking recent acute infections or vaccinations. Assay runs were performed at deep level. Repertoires were generated with immunoSEQ multiplex PCR, while TCRdb's copy carries only in-frame clones and drops some. The sample comprises roughly 2.1 million clones, 85% to 95% of which are singletons, and 1.5% to 2% rests with the top ten. Germline trimming cut 3 bases from V and 2 bases from J; bases unmatched to any gene: 18. The CDR3 totals 21 residues. The germline V gene has CDR1 SGHVS and CDR2 FQNEAQ.

Sequenced: naive CD8+ T cells from PBMCs. The receptor was derived from a man younger than 35 in good health. Some clones in this sample may be carry-over from other donors' samples. The V and J genes are TRBV7-8 and TRBJ2-3; 12 nucleotides align to TRBD2. The CDR3 here is CASSFRRDKTGTSGYTDTQYF. The CDR3 DNA reads as TGTGCCAGCAGCTTCCGCCGGGACAAAACGGGGACTAGCGGGTACACAGATACGCAGTATTTT. Full variable domain (remainder filled in from reference TRBV7-8 and TRBJ2-3): GAGVSQSPRYKVAKRGQDVALRCDPISGHVSLFWYQQALGQGPEFLTYFQNEAQLDKSGLPSDRFFAERPEGSVSTLKIQRTQQEDSAVYLCASSFRRDKTGTSGYTDTQYFGPGTRLTVL.